This TCR beta chain was recorded in a study of blood T cell repertoires in COVID-19. As for the study in general: The analysed material was cDNA or gDNA that came from T cells, B-cell-depleted T cells, or PBMCs.

The CDR3 loop spans 16 amino acids. The ends were cut back, 2 bases at V and 1 base at J, with 13 bases in the middle. Germline lookup yields CDR1 LNHDA and CDR2 SQIVND (reference sequence). As processed by the authors: Using reference gene primer amplification, nucleated cell counts were estimated. Libraries were prepared by immunoSEQ multiplex PCR; TCRdb keeps only in-frame clonotypes and omits some of them. V, J and clone size are those of that table, while D and trimming were read from the DNA. The sample includes 150,000 to 200,000 clones, 75% to 90% of them seen just once. Participant-reported clinical history was the basis for cohort assignment.

The origin of this receptor is a woman between 18 and 29 years old who had recovered from COVID-19. This rearrangement joins TRBV19 to TRBJ2-3, with D maybe TRBD2 (6 bases). Sequenced sample: PBMCs or T cells enriched from blood (not recorded which). The CDR3 bases are TGTGCCAGTAGTATAACGGGGACGGGGGGCACAGATACGCAGTATTTT. Protein: CASSITGTGGTDTQYF.